These 9 T cell receptor beta chains came from one sample sequenced in a study of early T cells in non-severe SARS-CoV-2 infection. TCRdb ran MiXCR on the 5' RACE reads and lists one entry per CDR3 protein. Altogether 65,000 to 95,000 distinct CDR3 sequences are present, 13% to 15% being singletons, with the ten largest covering approximately 11%. The sample taken for sequencing was whole blood. These receptors were taken from an adult who was a healthcare worker with PCR-confirmed SARS-CoV-2 infection or an uninfected control (not recorded which).

V and J are TRBV4-1 and TRBJ1-5, with D unclear. Germline V gene sequence: CDR1 MGHRA, CDR2 YSYEKL. CDR3 length: 15 residues. V lost 1 base and J 5 bases, leaving 12 bases between the germline ends. CDR3 residues: CASSQVLAEDQPQHF. CDR3 nucleotide sequence: TGCGCCAGCAGCCAAGTGCTGGCTGAGGATCAGCCCCAGCATTTT.

V is TRBV4-3 and J is TRBJ1-2; 7 bases align to TRBD1. Germline-derived CDR1 and CDR2 are LGHNA and YSLEER. J was trimmed by 4 bases and V by 3 bases; bases with no gene match: 14. This CDR3 is built from 17 residues. CDR3 residues: CASSHNPTGSTSYGYTF. For the CDR3, the DNA is TGCGCCAGCAGCCATAACCCGACAGGGTCGACCTCCTATGGCTACACCTTC.

This clonotype came up a few times. The gene calls are TRBV6-6 and TRBJ1-1, with D unclear. The CDR3 contains 18 residues. The ends were cut back, 6 bases at V and 3 bases at J, with 26 bases in the middle. The germline V gene has CDR1 MNHNY and CDR2 SVGAGI (reference sequence). The CDR3 bases are TGTGCCAGCAGCCCCATGGGGTTGGCCGGGAATGAGCACACTGAAGCTTTCTTT. It is translated as CASSPMGLAGNEHTEAFF.

V usage is TRBV29-1 and J usage is TRBJ2-5, with TRBD2 matching 8 bases. With 7 bases clipped from V and 4 bases from J, the junction kept 8 bases outside the gene matches. Germline CDR1 is SQVTM and CDR2 is ANQGSEA. This CDR3 spans 13 amino acids. CDR3 amino acids: CSAGGTSSETQYF. The CDR3 coding sequence is TGCAGCGCTGGGGGGACTAGTTCAGAGACCCAGTACTTC. The whole variable domain, filled in from reference TRBV29-1 and TRBJ2-5, reads SAVISQKPSRDICQRGTSLTIQCQVDSQVTMMFWYRQQPGQSLTLIATANQGSEATYESGFVIDKFPISRPNLTFSTLTVSNMSPEDSSIYLCSAGGTSSETQYFGPGTRLLVL.

The J gene is TRBJ2-7, the V gene TRBV20-1, with 8 bases lining up with TRBD2. Germline CDR1 is DFQATT and CDR2 is SNEGSKA (reference sequence). Germline trimming cut 0 bases from V and 4 bases from J; bases unmatched to any gene: 11. This CDR3 region has 16 residues. CDR3 sequence (DNA): TGCAGTGCTAGAGATCTGCGGGGGGCGCCGGGTTACGAGCAGTACTTC. This codes for CSARDLRGAPGYEQYF.

The gene calls are TRBV18 and TRBJ1-2, with a tentative D call TRBD1 (6 bases). The CDR3 spans 12 residues. The germline gives CDR1 KGHSH, CDR2 LQKENI. The V and J ends lost 6 bases and 7 bases respectively, with 12 bases between them. CDR3 region: CASSTQGPGYTF. The CDR3 DNA reads TGTGCCAGCTCGACACAGGGTCCTGGCTACACCTTC.

The rearrangement links TRBV20-1 to TRBJ2-3; D call uncertain. CDR1 and CDR2 (germline): DFQATT, SNEGSKA (reference sequence). This CDR3 is built from 12 residues. Trimming pared 6 bases from V and 0 bases from J, leaving 7 bases between. CDR3 sequence: CSAGSSTDTQYF. CDR3 coding DNA: TGCAGTGCAGGATCCAGCACAGATACGCAGTATTTT.

This rearrangement joins TRBV6-1 to TRBJ1-2; 8 nucleotides agree with TRBD1. Germline V gene sequence: CDR1 MNHNS, CDR2 SASEGT. The CDR3 runs 14 residues. Trimming removed 1 base from V and 6 bases from J; junction bases left unmatched: 4. This CDR3 reads CASSEGTGYDGYTF. The CDR3, as DNA: TGTGCCAGCAGTGAAGGGACAGGGTACGATGGCTACACCTTC.

This clonotype appeared a few times. The CDR3 coding sequence is TGTGCCATCAGTGCGTCATGGGACAGGGGGTTTGGGAGTGAAACTGAAGCTTTCTTT. Residues: CAISASWDRGFGSETEAFF. V is TRBV10-3 and J is TRBJ1-1; 11 nucleotides agree with TRBD1. The CDR3 runs to 19 residues. Germline values: CDR1 ENHRY, CDR2 SYGVKD. The V segment lost 4 bases and the J segment 5 bases; nucleotides outside the gene matches: 18.